This T cell receptor (beta chain) originates from a study of blood T cell repertoires in COVID-19. About the study: COVID-19 samples collected from the United States, Italy and Spain covered acute and convalescent phases. PBMCs, B-cell-depleted T cells, or T cells provided the cDNA or gDNA that made up the material.

Methods used by the authors: Nucleated cell counts were estimated from reference gene primer amplification. The assay was immunoSEQ multiplex PCR, and TCRdb's table has in-frame clones only and misses some. V and J calls plus clone size are reproduced from that table; the DNA served to infer D and trimming. The profile shows some 100,000 clones, around 89% of them singletons. This sequence was found in a woman over 75 with active COVID-19. Sequencing was carried out using peripheral blood.

The CDR3 DNA reads TGTGCCAGCAGCGGACATACAGGGGGCGGGAACACTGAAGCTTTCTTT. Translation: CASSGHTGGGNTEAFF. V gene TRBV9 combines with J gene TRBJ1-1; 9 bases align to TRBD1. Germline V CDR1 and CDR2: SGDLS, YYNGEE. The CDR3 is 16 residues long. V lost 3 bases to trimming and J lost 1 base; unmatched junction nucleotides: 7.